The next 10 T cell receptor beta chains were all read from a single sample in a study of blood T cells in healthy people across ages. The use of a sample-barcoded 5' primer and a J-beta primer mix characterized a second PCR of roughly 6 to 11 cycles. TCRdb re-called the 5' RACE reads with MiXCR, one entry per CDR3 protein. The table includes approximately 810,000 distinct CDR3 sequences, around 30% detected once. Sequenced input: blood. These receptors all stem from a woman older than 75 in good health.

This clonotype was observed many times. V gene TRBV11-3 combines with J gene TRBJ2-1, with no clear D. The V gene's germline CDR1 is SGHNT and CDR2 YENEEA. The CDR3 runs 12 residues. The V gene lost 5 bases and the J gene lost 13 bases, with 15 bases spanning the gap. The CDR3 here is CASSPRRTEQFF. The CDR3 coding sequence is TGTGCCAGCAGCCCCAGGCGAACAGAACAGTTCTTC.

This clonotype was found many times. This rearrangement joins TRBV5-1 to TRBJ2-7, with D perhaps matching TRBD1 or TRBD2 (5 bases each). The CDR3 covers 14 residues. Germline lookup yields CDR1 SGHRS and CDR2 YFSETQ. The V and J ends lost 4 bases and 4 bases respectively, with 15 bases between them. CDR3 in DNA: TGCGCCAGCAGCGAAACCGGGACCGTGTACGAGCAGTACTTC. Amino acid sequence: CASSETGTVYEQYF.

This clonotype was detected a few times. The chain uses TRBV30 and TRBJ1-6; 7 nucleotides line up with TRBD1. Germline trimming cut 1 base from V and 6 bases from J; bases unmatched to any gene: 3. The CDR3 is 14 residues long. In germline, CDR1 is GTSNPN, CDR2 SVGIG (reference sequence). CDR3 protein: CAWSAGDSNSPLHF. For the CDR3, the DNA is TGTGCCTGGAGTGCCGGGGACAGTAATTCACCCCTCCACTTT.

The chain has TRBV4-2 and TRBJ1-6; D perhaps matches TRBD1 (6 bases). From germline, CDR1 is LGHNA and CDR2 YNFKEQ. CDR3 length equals 17 residues. Trimming left V 1 base short and J 0 bases short, with 10 bases between. In DNA form, the CDR3 reads TGTGCCAGCAGCCAAGGGACAGACGGCTCCTATAATTCACCCCTCCACTTT. It is translated as CASSQGTDGSYNSPLHF.

The chain joins TRBV7-9 to TRBJ1-2; D may be TRBD1 (6 bases). CDR1 and CDR2 from the germline V gene are SEHNR and FQNEAQ (reference sequence). Between the trimmed V and J ends, which lost 1 base and 4 bases, there was a span of 13 bases. CDR3 size: 15 residues. The CDR3, as DNA: TGTGCCAGCAGCTTAGTTCTTGGGGGCGGCTATGGCTACACCTTC. This encodes CASSLVLGGGYGYTF.

The V gene is TRBV24-1, the J gene TRBJ1-1; 9 positions match TRBD1. V was clipped by 0 bases and J by 4 bases; unmatched bases: 14. This CDR3 has 19 amino acids. Germline V lookup: CDR1 KGHDR, CDR2 SFDVKD. The CDR3 DNA sequence: TGTGCCACCAGTGATTTGCTTTTGGGCGACAGGGGGTCTTCCACTGAAGCTTTCTTT. Protein product: CATSDLLLGDRGSSTEAFF.

On this clonotype itself: A much larger clone is a single base away; this may be a read error. The V and J genes are TRBV5-1 and TRBJ2-3, with TRBD1 as a possible D gene (5 bases). Germline lookup yields CDR1 SGHRS and CDR2 YFSETQ. The CDR3 runs to 17 residues. V lost 7 bases to trimming and J lost 2 bases, with 23 bases between them. The CDR3 region has the DNA TGCGCCAGCGGCTGGGGAAGACCAGGGAAGTCCACAGATACGCAGTATTTT. Translated, it gives CASGWGRPGKSTDTQYF.

At least ten counts were recorded for this clonotype. The chain couples TRBV27 to TRBJ2-5; 11 bases are a match to TRBD2. The CDR3 has 15 residues. The germline V gene has CDR1 MNHEY and CDR2 SMNVEV (reference sequence). Germline trimming cut 4 bases from V and 7 bases from J; bases unmatched to any gene: 8. Here the CDR3 DNA reads TGTGCCAGCAGTTCTCTACTAGCGGGGGCGGCGACCCAGTACTTC. Translating gives CASSSLLAGAATQYF.

This clonotype is labeled medium-sized. The chain combines TRBV6-4 with TRBJ2-3; 10 nucleotides agree with TRBD2. CDR1 MRHNA and CDR2 SNTAGT come from the germline V gene. The CDR3 is 16 amino acids. After removal of 0 bases from V and 2 bases from J, the junction contained 2 bases not matched to a gene. The CDR3 here is CASSDSTSGYTDTQYF. In DNA form, the CDR3 reads TGTGCCAGCAGTGACTCGACTAGCGGGTACACAGATACGCAGTATTTT.

On this clonotype itself: A much more abundant neighbour one base away suggests this may be a read error. The V gene is TRBV4-3, the J gene TRBJ2-5, with 9 bases aligning to TRBD2. The CDR3 has 16 amino acids. V shed 1 base and J 11 bases; nucleotides not matched to a gene: 14. CDR1 and CDR2 (germline): LGHNA, YSLEER. The CDR3 DNA is TGCGCCAGCAGCCAAGGGTTTCGCGGGGGGGCAAATGAGCAGTACTTC. It codes for CASSQGFRGGANEQYF.